This TCR beta chain was identified during a study of T cells in Graves' hyperthyroidism and ophthalmopathy. Template material for amplifying TCR beta CDR3 regions consisted of RNA transcripts. When the TCR CDR3 underwent first-round RT-PCR, the HTBI primer set was used. Via MiXCR, TCRdb re-called the multiplex PCR reads, giving one row per CDR3 protein. The sample shows fewer than 900,000 distinct CDR3 sequences, about 15% of them seen only once. The CDR3 is 14 residues long. V was pared by 5 bases and J by 4 bases, with 7 bases of the junction left unmatched. The germline V gene has CDR1 SGHTA and CDR2 FQGNSA.

This sequence originates from a man younger than 30 with Graves' hyperthyroidism. V gene TRBV7-2 combines with J gene TRBJ2-7; 8 bases agree with TRBD2. The sample taken for sequencing was blood. The CDR3 bases are TGTGCCAGCAGCCGAGAGGGGACTAGATACGAGCAGTACTTC. The encoded protein is CASSREGTRYEQYF.